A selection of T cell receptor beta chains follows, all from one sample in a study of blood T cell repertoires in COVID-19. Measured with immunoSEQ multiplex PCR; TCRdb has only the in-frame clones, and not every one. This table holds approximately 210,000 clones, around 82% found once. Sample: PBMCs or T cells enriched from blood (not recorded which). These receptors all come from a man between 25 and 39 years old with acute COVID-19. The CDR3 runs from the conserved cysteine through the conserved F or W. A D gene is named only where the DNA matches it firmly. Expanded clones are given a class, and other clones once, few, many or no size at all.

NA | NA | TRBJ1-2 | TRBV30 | TGTGCCTGGAGTATGACAGGCTATGGCTACACCTTC | CAWSMTGYGYTF
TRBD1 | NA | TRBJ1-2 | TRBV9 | TGTGCCAGCAGCGCTTATACAGGGGGGGACTATGGCTACACCTTC | CASSAYTGGDYGYTF
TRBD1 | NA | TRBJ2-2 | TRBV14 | TGTGCCAGCAGCCAAGGGGCAGGGGGCACCGGGGAGCTGTTTTTT | CASSQGAGGTGELFF
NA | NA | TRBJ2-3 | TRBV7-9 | TGTGCCAGCAGCCCAGGGGTACGGACAGATACGCAGTATTTT | CASSPGVRTDTQYF
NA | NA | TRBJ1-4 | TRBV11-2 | TGTGCCAGCAGCTTAACCCTACCTCGGGGGGGGCCGAATGAAAAACTGTTTTTT | CASSLTLPRGGPNEKLFF
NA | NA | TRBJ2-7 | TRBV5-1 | TGCGCCAGCAGCTCGGGAACATACGAAGGGGAGCAGTACTTC | CASSSGTYEGEQYF
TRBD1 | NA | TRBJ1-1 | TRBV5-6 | TGTGCCAGCAGCCAGGGACAGGGGTCCGTCCGGGCTTTCTTT | CASSQGQGSVRAFF
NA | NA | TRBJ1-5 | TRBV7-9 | TGTGCCAGCAGCCTTTTAAATCAGCCCCAGCATTTT | CASSLLNQPQHF
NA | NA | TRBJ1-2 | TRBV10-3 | TGTGCCATCAGGAATGGGGCTCGTGGCTACACCTTC | CAIRNGARGYTF
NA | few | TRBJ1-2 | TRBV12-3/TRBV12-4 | TGTGCCAGCAGTTTAAACGGTAATGGCTACACCTTC | CASSLNGNGYTF
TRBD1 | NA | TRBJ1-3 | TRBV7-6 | TGTGCCAGCAGCTTAGAAGAGACAGGGTGGAATGGAAACACCATATATTTT | CASSLEETGWNGNTIYF
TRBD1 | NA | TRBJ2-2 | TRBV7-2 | TGTGCCAGCAGCTCGGGACAGATCACCGGGGAGCTGTTTTTT | CASSSGQITGELFF
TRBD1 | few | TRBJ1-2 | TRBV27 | TGTGCCAGCAGTTTATCCCCCGGGACAGGGGTCGGTGGCTACACCTTC | CASSLSPGTGVGGYTF
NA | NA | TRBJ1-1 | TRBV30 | TGTGCCTGGAGTGTTTTCAGGGAGGAGGCTGAAGCTTTCTTT | CAWSVFREEAEAFF
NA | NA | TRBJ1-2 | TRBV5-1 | TGCGCCAGCAGCCCCGAGGGGAGGGACCGAGGCTACACCTTC | CASSPEGRDRGYTF
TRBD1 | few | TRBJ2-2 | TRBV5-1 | TGCGCCAGCCACCCGAGCGGACAGGCCGGGGAGCTGTTTTTT | CASHPSGQAGELFF
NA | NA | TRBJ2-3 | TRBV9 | TGTGCCAGCAGCGTATCGTCCGAGTTTAGCACAGATACGCAGTATTTT | CASSVSSEFSTDTQYF
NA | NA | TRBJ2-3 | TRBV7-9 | TGTGCCAGCAGCTTTGGGCCACACATGGCTAGCACAGATACGCAGTATTTT | CASSFGPHMASTDTQYF
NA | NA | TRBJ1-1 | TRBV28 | TGTGCCAGCAGGGTACAGGCTCCGAACACTGAAGCTTTCTTT | CASRVQAPNTEAFF
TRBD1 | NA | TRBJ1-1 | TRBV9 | TGTGCCAGCAGCGCGACTGACAGGGGGAGCCAAGCTTTCTTT | CASSATDRGSQAFF
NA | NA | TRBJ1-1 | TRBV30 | TGTGCCTGGAGTGTACAGGGTGGGGACACTGAAGCTTTCTTT | CAWSVQGGDTEAFF
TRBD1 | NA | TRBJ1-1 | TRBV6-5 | TGTGCCACCAGTCGACAGGGGACTAACACTGAAGCTTTCTTT | CATSRQGTNTEAFF
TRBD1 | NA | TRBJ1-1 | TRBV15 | TGTGCCACCAGCGAGGGGGCCGGGGCAGGAACTGAAGCTTTCTTT | CATSEGAGAGTEAFF
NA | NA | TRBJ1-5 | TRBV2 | TGTGCCAGCTCGATATACGGCCAGGTACTTAGCAATCAGCCCCAGCATTTT | CASSIYGQVLSNQPQHF
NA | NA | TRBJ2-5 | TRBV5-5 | TGTGCCAGCAGCCCGCCGGGAATGACCCAAGAGACCCAGTACTTC | CASSPPGMTQETQYF
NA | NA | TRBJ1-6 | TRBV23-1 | TGCGCCAGCAGTCAATCTTCCGTTAATCATAATTCACCCCTCCACTTT | CASSQSSVNHNSPLHF
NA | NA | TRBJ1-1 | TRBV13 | TGTGCCAGCAGCTTAGGGGGGAGGACTGAAGCTTTCTTT | CASSLGGRTEAFF
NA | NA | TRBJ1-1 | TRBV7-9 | TGTGCCAGCAGCTTATCCGACAGGTCTGGAGCTTTCTTT | CASSLSDRSGAFF
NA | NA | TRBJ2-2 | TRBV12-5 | TGTGCTAGTGGTGCAGGGGCCGGGGAGCTGTTTTTT | CASGAGAGELFF
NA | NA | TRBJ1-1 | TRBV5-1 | TGCGCCAGCAGCGGACAACTGAACACTGAAGCTTTCTTT | CASSGQLNTEAFF
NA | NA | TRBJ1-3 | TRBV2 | TGTGCCAGCAGTCATAGATTGACAGGTTTCGGAAACACCATATATTTT | CASSHRLTGFGNTIYF
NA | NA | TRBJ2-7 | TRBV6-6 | TGTGCCAGCAGCAACGGACTTGTCAGCTCCCTTGACGAGCAGTACTTC | CASSNGLVSSLDEQYF
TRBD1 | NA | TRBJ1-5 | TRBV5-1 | TGCGCCAGCAGCAGGGACAGGGGGAGCAATCAGCCCCAGCATTTT | CASSRDRGSNQPQHF
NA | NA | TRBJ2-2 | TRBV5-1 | TGCGCCAGCTCAAACACCGGGGAGCTGTTTTTT | CASSNTGELFF
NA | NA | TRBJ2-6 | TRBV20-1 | TGCAGTGCTAGTTCCGACGGGAATCGGCTCGGGGCCAACGTCCTGACTTTC | CSASSDGNRLGANVLTF
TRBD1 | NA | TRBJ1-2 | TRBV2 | TGTGCCAGCAGCCCGGGACAGACCTATGGCTACACCTTC | CASSPGQTYGYTF
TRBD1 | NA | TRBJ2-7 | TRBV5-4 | TGTGCCAGCAGCGGTGGGGACAGTAGCAGAAGGGAGCAGTACTTC | CASSGGDSSRREQYF
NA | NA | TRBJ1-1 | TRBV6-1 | TGTGCCAGCAGTGAACGGCGGGGGATGAACACTGAAGCTTTCTTT | CASSERRGMNTEAFF
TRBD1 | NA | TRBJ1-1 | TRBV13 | TGTGCCAGCAGCCCGACCTCAGGGGGCGAGAACACTGAAGCTTTCTTT | CASSPTSGGENTEAFF
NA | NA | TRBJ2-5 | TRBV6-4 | TGTGCCAGCAGTGAGGCGGGGTACCAAGAGACCCAGTACTTC | CASSEAGYQETQYF
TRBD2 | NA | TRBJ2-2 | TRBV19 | TGCGCTTGTGGGACTAGAAGTGCCGGGGAGCTGTTTTTT | CACGTRSAGELFF